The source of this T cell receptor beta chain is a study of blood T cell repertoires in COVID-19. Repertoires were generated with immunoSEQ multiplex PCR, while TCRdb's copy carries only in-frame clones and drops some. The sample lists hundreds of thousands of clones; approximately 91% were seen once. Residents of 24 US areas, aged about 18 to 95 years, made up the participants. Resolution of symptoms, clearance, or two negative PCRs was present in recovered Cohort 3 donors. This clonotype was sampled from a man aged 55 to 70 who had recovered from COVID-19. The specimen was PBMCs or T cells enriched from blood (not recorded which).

The CDR3 DNA follows: TGTGCCAGCAGCTTAGCCTCTAGCGGGAGTCCTTCCTACGAGCAGTACTTC. This codes for CASSLASSGSPSYEQYF. V gene TRBV7-6 combines with J gene TRBJ2-7; TRBD2 agrees at 10 bases. The CDR3 is 17 amino acids. V trimming: 0 bases; J trimming: 1 base; junction bases outside the gene matches: 6. Germline values: CDR1 SGHVS, CDR2 FNYEAQ. The full variable domain, its missing parts supplied by reference TRBV7-6 and TRBJ2-7, is GAGVSQSPRYKVTKRGQDVALRCDPISGHVSLYWYRQALGQGPEFLTYFNYEAQQDKSGLPNDRFSAERPEGSISTLTIQRTEQRDSAMYRCASSLASSGSPSYEQYFGPGTRLTVT.